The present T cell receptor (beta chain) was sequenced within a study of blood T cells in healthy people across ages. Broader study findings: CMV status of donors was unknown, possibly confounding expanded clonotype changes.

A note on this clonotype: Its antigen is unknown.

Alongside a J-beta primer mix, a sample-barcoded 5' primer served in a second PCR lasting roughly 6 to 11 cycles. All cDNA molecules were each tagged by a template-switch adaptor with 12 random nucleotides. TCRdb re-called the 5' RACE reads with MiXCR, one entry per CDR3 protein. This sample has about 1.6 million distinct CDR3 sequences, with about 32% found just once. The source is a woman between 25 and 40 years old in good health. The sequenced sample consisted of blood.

The chain's CDR3 is CSARDPATWGEKLFF. The CDR3, as DNA: TGCAGTGCTAGAGATCCGGCCACCTGGGGGGAAAAACTGTTTTTT. The chain combines TRBV20-1 with TRBJ1-4; D is perhaps TRBD1 (5 bases). The germline V gene encodes CDR1 DFQATT and CDR2 SNEGSKA (reference sequence). Trimming removed 0 bases at V and 8 bases at J, with 16 bases between. The CDR3 totals 15 residues.